In this sample, the clone carrying this T cell receptor beta chain turned up many times. The antigen is unknown. Making TCR cDNA involved 5'RACE template switching, which added UMIs and a universal primer site. Each CDR3 protein gets one entry after TCRdb re-called the 5' RACE reads with MiXCR. Altogether 70,000 to 80,000 distinct CDR3 sequences are present, about 7.3% being singletons, with the ten largest covering roughly 29%. This record belongs to a study of T cells after yellow fever vaccination. General study findings and limits: Post-booster reappearance was seen for most primary-vaccination clones (around 97% CD4, around 88% CD8).

CDR1 is LGHNA and CDR2 is YSLEER in the germline V gene. CDR3 length equals 15 residues. V was pared by 1 base and J by 4 bases, with 0 bases of the junction left unmatched. This specimen was CD8+ T cells sorted from PBMCs, taken approximately 11 days after the first yellow fever vaccination. The origin of this receptor is a man between 18 and 35 years old who received the YFV17D yellow fever vaccine. The V gene is TRBV4-3, the J gene TRBJ2-2; TRBD1 matches at 10 bases. The CDR3 protein is CASSQGTGGTGELFF. The DNA of the CDR3 is TGCGCCAGCAGCCAAGGGACAGGGGGCACCGGGGAGCTGTTTTTT.